This is a list of T cell receptor beta chains from one sample in a study of blood T cell repertoires in COVID-19. The repertoire was sequenced with immunoSEQ multiplex PCR; TCRdb's copy has only in-frame clones and lacks some. The sample consists of roughly 150,000 clones, 80% to 90% of them appearing once. What was sequenced was peripheral blood. The source of these receptors is a woman of 80 years or more with COVID-19, enrolled during active disease. CDR3s include the opening cysteine and the closing phenylalanine or tryptophan. A D gene is named only where the DNA matches it firmly. Only part of the rows carry a size: once, few, many, or a class if the clone is expanded.

j_call d_call cdr3_length clone_size v_call cdr3_nt cdr3_aa
TRBJ1-5 NA 15 once TRBV2 TGTGCCAGCAGTGCGGAGCTGTCGTCCCTCCAGCCCCAGCATTTT CASSAELSSLQPQHF
TRBJ1-5 NA 16 NA TRBV18 TGTGCCAGCTCACCACCCTCTACAGGGTTCAATCAGCCCCAGCATTTT CASSPPSTGFNQPQHF
TRBJ2-3 NA 14 NA TRBV3-1/TRBV3-2 TGTGCCAGCAGTCTCCAGACTAAGAAGGATACGCAGTATTTT CASSLQTKKDTQYF
TRBJ2-7 TRBD2 17 NA TRBV7-2 TGTGCCAGCAGCTTAGCTCCGGCTAGCGGGGGGGCCAATAAGCAGTACTTC CASSLAPASGGANKQYF
TRBJ2-3 TRBD2 16 NA TRBV6-2/TRBV6-3 TGTGCCAGCAGTTACGGGACTAGTCGTCGCACAGATACGCAGTATTTT CASSYGTSRRTDTQYF
TRBJ2-7 TRBD2 14 NA TRBV9 TGTGCCAGCAGCGAGCTAGCGGGAGGCGACGAGCAGTACTTC CASSELAGGDEQYF
TRBJ2-3 TRBD2 17 once TRBV9 TGTGCCAGCAGCGTATGGGCTAGCGGAGGGCAGTCCGATACGCAGTATTTT CASSVWASGGQSDTQYF
TRBJ1-5 NA 14 NA TRBV7-9 TGTGCCAGCAGTCCCAGTTATCGGGATCAGCCCCAGCATTTT CASSPSYRDQPQHF
TRBJ2-7 TRBD2 14 NA TRBV6-5 TGTGCCAGCAGTAATCGACTAGCGGGAACCGAGCAGTACTTC CASSNRLAGTEQYF
TRBJ2-1 TRBD2 15 NA TRBV5-1 TGCGCCAGCAGCTCACTAGCGGGAGGGAGGAATGAGCAGTTCTTC CASSSLAGGRNEQFF
TRBJ2-7 TRBD1 19 NA TRBV6-6 TGTGCCAGCAGTCCCTTGCAGACAGGGGCCCTGACGACCCCCTACGAGCAGTACTTC CASSPLQTGALTTPYEQYF
TRBJ2-7 NA 13 NA TRBV6-5 TGTGCCAGCATAAACTCAGGGGGGAACGAGCAGTACTTC CASINSGGNEQYF
TRBJ2-2 TRBD2 15 NA TRBV6-2/TRBV6-3 TGTGCCAGCAGCATTAGCGGGGGATACACCGGGGAGCTGTTTTTT CASSISGGYTGELFF
TRBJ2-3 TRBD2 15 NA TRBV5-1 TGCGCCAGCAGCCCCGGACTAGCGGGCACAGATACGCAGTATTTT CASSPGLAGTDTQYF
TRBJ2-5 NA 12 NA TRBV18 TGTGCCAGCTCACCTCCTCTGGAGACCCAGTACTTC CASSPPLETQYF
TRBJ1-5 NA 13 NA TRBV27 TGTGCCAGCAGTAACAGTGGTTGGCAGCCCCAGCATTTT CASSNSGWQPQHF
TRBJ1-2 NA 17 NA TRBV9 TGTGCCAGCAGCGTATTGCAGGGAGGTGAGAGTGGCTATGGCTACACCTTC CASSVLQGGESGYGYTF
TRBJ2-3 NA 15 NA TRBV3-1/TRBV3-2 TGTGCCAGCAGCCAGGGGGGGCGACTCACAGATACGCAGTATTTT CASSQGGRLTDTQYF
TRBJ1-4 NA 15 NA TRBV12-5 TGTGCTAGTGGTTTGGTAGTCAGGGGTGAGCGAAAACTGTTTTTT CASGLVVRGERKLFF
TRBJ2-3 TRBD2 16 NA TRBV7-9 TGTGCCAGCAGGCCCTTTAGCGGGGGGGCCTCAGATACGCAGTATTTT CASRPFSGGASDTQYF
TRBJ2-7 TRBD1 14 NA TRBV10-3 TGTGCCATCAGGCCGGGACAGGGGATTTACGAGCAGTACTTC CAIRPGQGIYEQYF
TRBJ2-3 TRBD2 16 NA TRBV11-3 TGTGCCAGCAGCTTAGGACTAGCGGGAGAAGGAGATACGCAGTATTTT CASSLGLAGEGDTQYF
TRBJ1-1 NA 15 few TRBV5-4 TGTGCCAGCAGCCGGTCCAGAACGGGGATCACTGAAGCTTTCTTT CASSRSRTGITEAFF
TRBJ2-3 NA 13 once TRBV18 TGTGCCAGCTCACCGGGACTCACAGATACGCAGTATTTT CASSPGLTDTQYF
TRBJ2-7 NA 11 NA TRBV20-1 TGCAGTGCTAGGGGCCAACGAGAGCAGTACTTC CSARGQREQYF
TRBJ2-4 NA 15 NA TRBV19 TGTGCCAGTAGTTCCCCACGGACAGTCAAAAACATTCAGTACTTC CASSSPRTVKNIQYF
TRBJ2-2 TRBD1 17 NA TRBV7-9 TGTGCCAGCAGCGAGGCGACAGGGAAACGGATTACCGGGGAGCTGTTTTTT CASSEATGKRITGELFF
TRBJ2-2 NA 13 NA TRBV2 TGTGCCAGTACTTCCAGGGCGGTCGGGGAGCTGTTTTTT CASTSRAVGELFF
TRBJ1-1 TRBD1 13 NA TRBV2 TGTGCCAGCAGTTCGGACAGGGGGCGGGCAGCTTTCTTT CASSSDRGRAAFF
TRBJ1-5 TRBD1 15 NA TRBV30 TGTGCCTGGAGCGCCGGGACAGGGGCTAATCAGCCCCAGCATTTT CAWSAGTGANQPQHF
TRBJ2-7 NA 14 NA TRBV10-3 TGTGCCATCAGTGAGTCCCGACTAGCCTACGAGCAGTACTTC CAISESRLAYEQYF
TRBJ2-5 NA 14 NA TRBV15 TGTGCCACCAGCAGAGGTTGGGGCTCAGAGACCCAGTACTTC CATSRGWGSETQYF
TRBJ2-5 NA 13 NA TRBV27 TGTGCCAGCAGTCACCGACAGGAAGAGACCCAGTACTTC CASSHRQEETQYF
TRBJ1-5 NA 14 NA TRBV2 TGTGCCAGCAGCGAAACAACAGGGAACCAGCCCCAGCATTTT CASSETTGNQPQHF
TRBJ2-7 TRBD1 15 NA TRBV28 TGTGCCAGCAGTCAACCGGGACAGGTCTCCTACGAGCAGTACTTC CASSQPGQVSYEQYF
TRBJ2-1 TRBD2 15 NA TRBV27 TGTGCCAGCAGTTTGCTGGGACTAGACTACAATGAGCAGTTCTTC CASSLLGLDYNEQFF
TRBJ2-1 TRBD2 15 NA TRBV6-5 TGTGCCAGCAGACCCACTAGCGGATCCTACAATGAGCAGTTCTTC CASRPTSGSYNEQFF
TRBJ2-7 TRBD2 15 NA TRBV28 TGTGCCAGCAGTCGCACTAGCGGGAGGGCCTACGAGCAGTACTTC CASSRTSGRAYEQYF
TRBJ2-5 NA 13 once TRBV18 TGTGCCAGTCACAGGGTGAGCCAAGAGACCCAGTACTTC CASHRVSQETQYF
TRBJ2-1 TRBD1 16 NA TRBV27 TGTGCCAGCAGCCTAAGGGGGCGGGCAGGGTTAATTGGGCAGTTCTTC CASSLRGRAGLIGQFF
TRBJ2-1 TRBD2 18 NA TRBV7-3 TGTGCCAGCAGCTTCGGGGTACTGGGGGCTAGCGGGAGTTCTGAGCAGTTCTTC CASSFGVLGASGSSEQFF
TRBJ2-1 NA 15 NA TRBV7-2 TGTGCCAGCAGCTTAGAATGGGGGGGCTGGAATGAGCAGTTCTTC CASSLEWGGWNEQFF
TRBJ1-6 NA 14 NA TRBV6-5 TGTGCCAGCAGTTGGAGTGCCAGTAATTCACCCCTCCACTTT CASSWSASNSPLHF
TRBJ2-1 TRBD2 16 NA TRBV18 TGTGCCAGCTCACCACTGGGGACTAGCTCCTACAATGAGCAGTTCTTC CASSPLGTSSYNEQFF
TRBJ2-7 NA 16 few TRBV19 TGTGCCAGTAGTAGAGCCTCAGACGGGGGTTCCTACGAGCAGTACTTC CASSRASDGGSYEQYF
TRBJ2-1 TRBD2 20 NA TRBV29-1 TGCAGCGTTGAAGAAAGGGGACTAGCGGTTCTTATCCTACGCTACAATGAGCAGTTCTTC CSVEERGLAVLILRYNEQFF
TRBJ2-7 NA 13 NA TRBV28 TGTGCCAGCAGGCATAGCATGACCTACGAGCAGTACTTC CASRHSMTYEQYF